This paragraph reports one TCR beta chain. Its antigen is currently not known. Base qualities were left out, and no much larger clone turns up one base away. These data come from a study of blood T cell repertoires in COVID-19 (dated by TCRdb to about 2020). Study-level background: Samples from collaborators originated in the United States, Italy and Spain and spanned both the acute and convalescent phases of COVID-19. The prospective study material was composed of cDNA or gDNA derived from T cells, B-cell-depleted T cells, or PBMCs. Subjects who had been exposed to COVID-19, were actively infected with it, or had recovered from it provided the deeply sampled blood TCRbeta repertoires that made up the dataset. The repertoires were released in a freely available public database intended as a resource for research on the immune response to SARS-CoV-2. Samples were obtained from the ongoing ImmuneRACE study (first 160 participants) and from about 1,300 subjects provided by 6 global collaborators. Sample metadata almost always included a de-identified subject ID, COVID-19 status, age in years and sex. Where available, HLA class I and class II types were taken from metadata supplied by the sample provider and were not determined by assay-based typing. Paper-wide results and their limitations: Clinical and demographic metadata were provided uncurated, with the amount varying by source and participant.

Collaborating institutions collected whole blood in K2EDTA tubes following their own protocols. Collaborator samples were shipped for TCRbeta analysis as frozen whole blood, isolated PBMCs, or DNA extracted from either sample type. Taken from the germline V gene, the CDR1 and CDR2 loops are SGHTA and FQGNSA. V is shortened by 5 bases, J by 0 bases, and the region joining them spans 13 bases. CDR3 length: 15 amino acids, cysteine to phenylalanine. The retained sequence is limited to the CDR3, 45 bases, with the frame set at the first base. The immunoSEQ Assay, a bias-controlled multiplex PCR, was used to amplify TCRbeta CDR3 regions from genomic DNA. On the authors' methods: Within the assay, amplification of reference gene primers was used to estimate how many nucleated cells each sample contained. To quantify the absolute abundance of each unique TCRbeta CDR3 rearrangement, sequence reads were collapsed and filtered. For each sample, productive Simpson clonality was calculated by taking the square root of Simpson's diversity index across productive rearrangements. TCRdb re-hosts the immuneACCESS table, in-frame sequences only. Its copies lack some clones; in the studies checked, an unresolved V gene accounts for under half of them, and the cause for the rest is not known. V, J and clone size are those of that table, while D and trimming were read from the DNA. Counted in this sample were about 93,000 clones; 90% of them appeared once. Roughly 1.5% of the sample comes from the top ten.

The origin of this receptor is a human donor with active COVID-19. The donor label of this sample is uncertain. The chain links TRBV7-2 with TRBJ1-1; the best D guess is TRBD1, with 6 bases matching. Sequencing input: peripheral blood. The nucleotide sequence reads TGTGCCAGCAGCACTCGACAGGTTATGAACACTGAAGCTTTCTTT. This translates into CASSTRQVMNTEAFF.